This note documents a single T cell receptor beta chain sequence. Its antigen is not known. The data belong to a study of OX40 agonist ivuxolimab in advanced cancers. General observations from the study: The CD4+ and CD8+ T cells in the blood had expanded clonally by week 6 at 0.1 to 3.0 mg/kg.

In germline, CDR1 is MDHEN, CDR2 SYDVKM. This CDR3 comprises 13 residues. V lost 0 bases to trimming and J lost 1 base, with 1 base between them. Assay: immunoSEQ multiplex PCR; the TCRdb copy retains only in-frame clones and omits some. The sample holds roughly 150,000 clones, approximately 94% seen once. The receptor's source is an adult with an advanced solid tumor such as melanoma, head and neck, liver or kidney cancer. The sample was CD4+ or CD8+ T cells sorted from blood, taken in a trial of the OX40 agonist ivuxolimab. The J gene is TRBJ1-5, the V gene TRBV28, with D unresolved. CDR3 coding DNA: TGTGCCAGCAGTTTATGGAGCAATCAGCCCCAGCATTTT. It encodes CASSLWSNQPQHF.